This T cell receptor (beta chain) was recorded in a study of cytomegalovirus exposure and HLA in healthy donors. Sequencing was performed with immunoSEQ multiplex PCR; in TCRdb, only in-frame clones are kept and a portion is missing. The sample yields a few hundred thousand clones, about 93% seen once. The CDR3 extends over 12 amino acids. The ends were cut back, 0 bases at V and 5 bases at J, with 5 bases in the middle. Per the germline V gene, CDR1 is GTSNPN and CDR2 is SVGIG (reference sequence). Study-level findings and limits: The tendency of first-cohort TCR clusters to co-occur in the 90 to 150 validation repertoires emerged from a later analysis.

Comments on this clone: Its target is unknown.

This chain joins TRBV30 and TRBJ1-3, with unresolved D. Sequencing was done on a sample of PBMCs. This TCR was recovered from a woman aged 18-29 years in good health and CMV-seronegative. CDR3 residues: CAWSVLRNTIYF. CDR3 sequence (DNA): TGTGCCTGGAGTGTACTCCGAAACACCATATATTTT.